A selection of T cell receptor beta chains follows, all from one sample in a study of shared clonotypes between healthy human individuals. This table comes from immunoSEQ multiplex PCR, and its TCRdb copy is limited to in-frame clones, with some not included. This table has about a million clones, 77% appearing once. The sequencing sample was made of memory CD4+ T cells from PBMCs. The receptors shown here come from a man aged 18 to 30 in good health. Some clones in this sample may be carry-over from other donors' samples. Both conserved end residues are trimmed from each CDR3. A D gene is named only where the DNA matches it firmly.

TRBV7-6,.,TRBJ2-1,ASSWTSNEQF
TRBV4-2,.,TRBJ2-2,ASSLSEGGSGELF
TRBV5-1,.,TRBJ2-1,ASSPGWTDNEQF
TRBV6-5,.,TRBJ2-1,ASHGGASYNEQF
TRBV6-6,.,TRBJ2-1,ASSYGSVGEQF
TRBV7-2,.,TRBJ1-1,ASSSRVNMNTEAF
TRBV5-1,.,TRBJ2-7,ASSHPDTSSYEQY
TRBV28,TRBD2,TRBJ2-3,ASSLVLAGAGTDTQY
TRBV7-3,.,TRBJ2-5,ASSFSGWETQY
TRBV6-1,TRBD2,TRBJ2-1,ASSAPNSGRPQF